This is a list of T cell receptor beta chains from one sample in a study of T cell responses to AZD1222 COVID-19 vaccine. Sequenced by immunoSEQ multiplex PCR; TCRdb stores in-frame clones only, minus some. The table has roughly 100,000 clones, roughly 80% seen once. The sequencing used peripheral blood, collected 28 days after the second AZD1222 dose. These receptors all come from an adult who received the AZD1222 COVID-19 vaccine. Each CDR3 is given with its conserved first and last residue. Each record gives: J gene, V gene, CDR3 length, D gene, CDR3 protein, CDR3 DNA. The D gene is left open where the match is weak.

TRBJ2-1	TRBV24-1	16	NA	CATSDLGSSSYNEQFF	TGTGCCACCAGTGATTTGGGCTCCAGCTCCTACAATGAGCAGTTCTTC
TRBJ1-1	TRBV3-1/TRBV3-2	15	NA	CASSLGVQGNTEAFF	TGTGCCAGCAGCCTGGGGGTCCAGGGTAACACTGAAGCTTTCTTT
TRBJ2-7	TRBV15	14	TRBD2	CATRASGRLGEQYF	TGTGCCACCAGGGCTAGCGGGAGGTTGGGAGAGCAGTACTTC
TRBJ2-2	TRBV7-9	12	NA	CASSRGSGELFF	TGTGCCAGCAGCCGCGGCAGCGGGGAGCTGTTTTTT
TRBJ2-3	TRBV6-1	15	TRBD2	CASRGVAGSTDTQYF	TGTGCCAGCAGAGGGGTAGCGGGGAGCACAGATACGCAGTATTTT
TRBJ1-2	TRBV19	17	NA	CASSINPRQGQKYGYTF	TGTGCCAGTAGTATTAACCCCCGGCAGGGGCAGAAATATGGCTACACCTTC
TRBJ2-7	TRBV18	14	NA	CASSPPSPLYEQYF	TGTGCCAGCTCACCACCAAGCCCCCTCTACGAGCAGTACTTC
TRBJ2-3	TRBV6-5	15	TRBD2	CASSLAGGGTDTQYF	TGTGCCAGCAGCCTAGCGGGAGGCGGCACAGATACGCAGTATTTT
TRBJ1-2	TRBV7-9	14	TRBD1	CASSVQGVYVGYTF	TGTGCCAGCAGCGTACAGGGGGTCTATGTGGGCTACACCTTC
TRBJ2-1	TRBV3-1/TRBV3-2	15	NA	CASSQDLGRYNEQFF	TGTGCCAGCAGCCAAGATCTAGGACGGTACAATGAGCAGTTCTTC
TRBJ2-2	TRBV9	13	NA	CASSVETSGELFF	TGTGCCAGCAGCGTAGAAACTAGCGGGGAGCTGTTTTTT
TRBJ2-2	TRBV7-3	15	TRBD1	CASSTRTGFTGELFF	TGTGCCAGCAGCACAAGGACAGGGTTTACCGGGGAGCTGTTTTTT
TRBJ1-2	TRBV7-8	14	NA	CASSLGGVGYGYTF	TGTGCCAGCAGCTTAGGGGGGGTCGGCTATGGCTACACCTTC
TRBJ2-1	TRBV6-2/TRBV6-3	14	NA	CASSYQGGSNEQFF	TGTGCCAGCAGTTACCAAGGGGGAAGCAATGAGCAGTTCTTC
TRBJ1-6	TRBV6-1	16	NA	CASSEPQGPYNSPLHF	TGTGCCAGCAGTGAACCCCAGGGACCATATAATTCACCCCTCCACTTT
TRBJ1-6	TRBV23-1	20	NA	CASSQSGGCVDGDDNSPLHF	TGCGCCAGCAGTCAATCTGGGGGTTGCGTAGACGGGGACGATAATTCACCCCTCCACTTT
TRBJ1-1	TRBV6-5	15	TRBD1	CAMSGGTGKSAEAFF	TGTGCCATGTCTGGGGGGACAGGGAAGAGCGCTGAAGCTTTCTTT
TRBJ2-3	TRBV9	15	NA	CASSVGLGGTDTQYF	TGTGCCAGCAGCGTAGGATTAGGGGGAACAGATACGCAGTATTTT
TRBJ1-1	TRBV6-2/TRBV6-3	18	NA	CASSYSLIPGQTNTEAFF	TGTGCCAGCAGTTACTCTTTAATTCCCGGACAGACGAACACTGAAGCTTTCTTT
TRBJ2-7	TRBV19	13	NA	CASSDLPAYEQYF	TGTGCCAGTAGCGACCTTCCCGCCTACGAGCAGTACTTC
TRBJ2-5	TRBV18	13	NA	CASSGVHKETQYF	TGTGCCAGCTCCGGGGTCCATAAGGAGACCCAGTACTTC
TRBJ2-7	TRBV3-1/TRBV3-2	14	NA	CASSHSTGDYEQYF	TGTGCCAGCAGCCACTCGACGGGCGACTACGAGCAGTACTTC
TRBJ1-2	TRBV7-2	16	NA	CASSLGLGGWRSGYTF	TGTGCCAGCAGCTTAGGTTTGGGGGGATGGAGATCTGGCTACACCTTC
TRBJ1-4	TRBV24-1	10	NA	CATRDHGLFF	TGTGCCACCAGAGACCATGGACTGTTTTTT
TRBJ1-1	TRBV28	13	NA	CASSLKIRFEAFF	TGTGCCAGCAGTTTGAAGATCAGGTTTGAAGCTTTCTTT
TRBJ1-1	TRBV5-1	14	NA	CASSSAYPNTEAFF	TGCGCCAGCAGCTCGGCTTACCCGAACACTGAAGCTTTCTTT
TRBJ2-1	TRBV11-1	15	NA	CASQGTTRVDNEQFF	TGTGCCAGCCAGGGCACTACCCGCGTGGACAATGAGCAGTTCTTC
TRBJ2-2	TRBV7-2	15	NA	CASSPQRVATGELFF	TGTGCCAGCAGCCCCCAGAGGGTGGCTACTGGGGAGCTGTTTTTT
TRBJ1-1	TRBV7-9	14	NA	CASSPRTMNTEAFF	TGTGCCAGCAGCCCCCGGACGATGAACACTGAAGCTTTCTTT